These 18 T cell receptor beta chains came from one sample sequenced in a study of T cells in Graves' hyperthyroidism and ophthalmopathy. The investigators amplified TCR beta CDR3 regions from RNA transcripts. The HTBI primer set drove a first-round RT-PCR of the TCR CDR3. TCRdb reanalysed the multiplex PCR reads using MiXCR and keeps one entry per CDR3 protein. Of hundreds of thousands of distinct CDR3 sequences in the sample, roughly 15% were seen once. The sequencing input was blood. Every receptor here comes from a woman aged 18-29 years with Graves' ophthalmopathy.

This clonotype was picked up many times. The DNA of the CDR3 is TGTGCCAGCAGTTTCGGGACGTCCTATGGCTACACCTTC. Residues: CASSFGTSYGYTF. V and J are TRBV12-3 or TRBV12-4 and TRBJ1-2; possibly TRBD1 for D (5 bases). This CDR3 has 13 amino acids. V gave up 3 bases and J gave up 4 bases, with 9 bases separating them.

This clonotype was counted many times. The J gene is TRBJ2-1, the V gene TRBV18; no reliable D call. Germline values: CDR1 KGHSH, CDR2 LQKENI. CDR3 length equals 12 residues. V lost 2 bases and J 6 bases, leaving 5 bases between the germline ends. The CDR3 sequence: CASSPALNEQFF. DNA of the CDR3: TGTGCCAGCTCACCAGCGCTCAATGAGCAGTTCTTC.

A few counts support this clonotype. The rearrangement links TRBV11-3 to TRBJ1-3, with unresolved D. The CDR3 contains 17 residues. Trimming cost V 1 base and J 0 bases, with 13 bases left between them. Germline V gives CDR1 SGHNT, CDR2 YENEEA. The CDR3 bases are TGTGCCAGCAGCTTAGCTCTTGGAGAAGACTCTGGAAACACCATATATTTT. Translated, it gives CASSLALGEDSGNTIYF.

This clonotype was counted only a few times. V usage is TRBV19 and J usage is TRBJ1-3; D is undetermined. The germline CDR1 and CDR2 sequences are LNHDA and SQIVND (reference sequence). This CDR3 has 14 residues. Trimming removed 7 bases from V and 2 bases from J, with 12 bases in between. The CDR3 spells CASTSGPTGNTIYF. CDR3 sequence (DNA): TGTGCCAGTACTTCCGGACCCACTGGAAACACCATATATTTT.

This clonotype was seen more than once but under ten times. The chain has TRBV4-1 and TRBJ1-2, with D maybe TRBD1 (5 bases). Germline V gene data show CDR1 as MGHRA and CDR2 as YSYEKL. The CDR3 has 15 amino acids. V was clipped by 0 bases and J by 5 bases, with 13 bases between them. CDR3 sequence: CASSQENRLSYGYTF. In nucleotides, the CDR3 is TGCGCCAGCAGCCAAGAAAACAGGTTATCATATGGCTACACCTTC.

This clonotype was observed at least ten times. V gene TRBV10-1 combines with J gene TRBJ1-1; unclear D gene. Germline V gene sequence: CDR1 WNHNN, CDR2 SYGVQD (reference sequence). V gave up 6 bases and J gave up 0 bases, with 8 bases separating them. The CDR3 loop spans 13 amino acids. The CDR3 loop is CASRDDVNTEAFF. The CDR3 region has the DNA TGCGCCAGCAGGGACGACGTGAACACTGAAGCTTTCTTT.

This clonotype was detected many times. The chain couples TRBV20-1 to TRBJ2-7, with 10 bases matching TRBD1. The CDR3 totals 15 residues. With 2 bases clipped from V and 5 bases from J, the junction kept 9 bases outside the gene matches. From germline, CDR1 is DFQATT and CDR2 SNEGSKA (reference sequence). CDR3: CSARSSTGGLNEQYF. DNA of the CDR3: TGCAGTGCTAGATCATCGACAGGGGGCTTGAACGAGCAGTACTTC.

J is TRBJ2-2 and V is TRBV19; D is tentatively TRBD1 or TRBD2 (5 bases each). The CDR3 totals 16 residues. The V gene's germline CDR1 is LNHDA and CDR2 SQIVND (reference sequence). Trimming left V 5 bases short and J 5 bases short, with 18 bases between. CDR3 sequence (DNA): TGTGCCAGTAGTCCCCCCCAGGGACGGTGGACCGGGGAGCTGTTTTTT. Residues: CASSPPQGRWTGELFF.

This clonotype was seen repeatedly, ten times or more. V and J are TRBV6-1 and TRBJ1-1; weak D call: TRBD1 (6 bases). The CDR3 runs to 14 residues. Germline V gene data show CDR1 as MNHNS and CDR2 as SASEGT. V lost 7 bases and J 3 bases, leaving 15 bases between the germline ends. DNA for the CDR3: TGTGCCAGCACCCAAGGGGGGGGCTACACTGAAGCTTTCTTT. Amino acids: CASTQGGGYTEAFF.

This chain joins TRBV6-1 and TRBJ2-7, with D uncertain. There are 13 residues in the CDR3. The germline gives CDR1 MNHNS, CDR2 SASEGT. The V gene lost 6 bases and the J gene lost 7 bases, with 16 bases spanning the gap. The CDR3 coding sequence is TGTGCCAGCAGGCCCCCCAGCGTGGGAGAGCAGTACTTC. Its protein product is CASRPPSVGEQYF.

This clonotype occurred many times. Here the CDR3 reads CAWKSEKLFF. The CDR3 DNA sequence: TGTGCCTGGAAGAGCGAAAAACTGTTTTTT. The rearrangement links TRBV30 to TRBJ1-4; D is uncertain. The CDR3 length is 10 residues. Per the germline V gene, CDR1 is GTSNPN and CDR2 is SVGIG (reference sequence). The germline V and J ends were trimmed by 4 bases and 8 bases, with 5 bases remaining between them. The full variable domain, with the rest looked up from reference TRBV30 and TRBJ1-4, is SQTIHQWPATLVQPVGSPLSLECTVEGTSNPNLYWYRQAAGRGLQLLFYSVGIGQISSEVPQNLSASRPQDRQFILSSKKLLLSDSGFYLCAWKSEKLFFGSGTQLSVL.

This clonotype has only a few counts. The chain is built from TRBV7-2 and TRBJ2-1; D is uncertain. The germline gives CDR1 SGHTA, CDR2 FQGNSA. The V gene lost 2 bases and the J gene lost 2 bases, with 7 bases spanning the gap. The CDR3 spans 14 residues. DNA of the CDR3: TGTGCCAGCAGCTTATATGAGACCTACAATGAGCAGTTCTTC. Encoded protein: CASSLYETYNEQFF. The full variable domain, with the rest looked up from reference TRBV7-2 and TRBJ2-1, is GAGVSQSPSNKVTEKGKDVELRCDPISGHTALYWYRQSLGQGLEFLIYFQGNSAPDKSGLPSDRFSAERTGGSVSTLTIQRTQQEDSAVYLCASSLYETYNEQFFGPGTRLTVL.

This clonotype was counted once. This chain links TRBV7-9 with TRBJ1-1; tentative D call: TRBD1 (6 bases). The V gene's germline CDR1 is SEHNR and CDR2 FQNEAQ (reference sequence). The CDR3 extends over 14 amino acids. V was cut by 8 bases and J by 3 bases, with 16 bases left in between. CDR3 sequence: CASGNRDGDTEAFF. In DNA form, the CDR3 reads TGTGCCAGCGGAAACAGGGACGGGGACACTGAAGCTTTCTTT.

This clonotype was detected only a few times. The V and J genes are TRBV28 and TRBJ2-2; 9 nucleotides align to TRBD1. The CDR3 has 14 residues. Per germline, CDR1 MDHEN and CDR2 SYDVKM. The J segment lost 4 bases and the V segment lost 10 bases, leaving 7 bases of the junction unmatched. The chain's CDR3 is CATPGTGPTGELFF. The CDR3 coding sequence is TGTGCCACCCCCGGGACAGGGCCCACCGGGGAGCTGTTTTTT.

This rearrangement joins TRBV29-1 to TRBJ2-7; no definite D call. The CDR3 extends over 13 amino acids. Trimming removed 2 bases at V and 0 bases at J, with 8 bases between. Germline-derived CDR1 and CDR2 are SQVTM and ANQGSEA. This chain's CDR3 is CSVEIDTSYEQYF. CDR3 in DNA: TGCAGCGTTGAAATTGACACCTCCTACGAGCAGTACTTC.

The table lists this clonotype with many counts. This chain connects TRBV7-8 to TRBJ2-1; 10 bases are shared with TRBD2. Trimming took 5 bases from V and 5 from J; bases not matched to a gene: 9. In germline, CDR1 is SGHVS, CDR2 FQNEAQ. The CDR3 sequence is 16 residues long. As DNA, the CDR3 is TGTGCCAGCAGCCTCAAGCGGGAGGGGACAGACAATGAGCAGTTCTTC. It encodes CASSLKREGTDNEQFF. Based on the CDR3 plus reference TRBV7-8 and TRBJ2-1, the full variable domain is GAGVSQSPRYKVAKRGQDVALRCDPISGHVSLFWYQQALGQGPEFLTYFQNEAQLDKSGLPSDRFFAERPEGSVSTLKIQRTQQEDSAVYLCASSLKREGTDNEQFFGPGTRLTVL.

The CDR3 reads CASSEGPLNQPQHF. The CDR3 coding sequence is TGCGCCAGCAGTGAAGGTCCCCTCAATCAGCCCCAGCATTTT. V and J are TRBV10-2 and TRBJ1-5; D is ambiguous. V dropped 3 bases and J dropped 3 bases, with 9 bases sitting between them. Germline assignment: CDR1 WSHSY and CDR2 SAAADI. The CDR3 runs 14 residues.

There are a few counts of this clonotype. V gene TRBV2 combines with J gene TRBJ2-1; TRBD1 is a possible D gene (6 bases). Trimming stripped 5 bases from V and 8 bases from J, with 16 bases between. The CDR3 sequence is 14 residues long. Germline V gene lookup returns CDR1 SNHLY and CDR2 FYNNEI. The CDR3 here is CASSSQGSLHEQFF. The DNA for the CDR3 is TGTGCCAGCAGTTCACAGGGCTCGCTGCATGAGCAGTTCTTC.